A selection of T cell receptor beta chains follows, all from one sample in a study of circulating tumor DNA in untreated peripheral T-cell lymphoma. The table came from immunoSEQ multiplex PCR; TCRdb's copy has only in-frame clones and leaves some out. This table holds thousands of clones, roughly 65% found once. The source material was tumor tissue. The receptors were gathered from a human donor with peripheral T-cell lymphoma. The CDR3 runs from the conserved cysteine through the conserved F or W. A D gene is named only where the DNA matches it firmly. Only part of the rows carry a size: once, few, many, or a class if the clone is expanded.

>TRBV28|TRBD2|-|14|TRBJ2-3
TGTGCCAGTATAGCGGGCACTAGCACAGATACGCAGTATTTT
CASIAGTSTDTQYF
>TRBV29-1|-|-|13|TRBJ2-3
TGCAGCGTTGTCGACTATCACACAGATACGCAGTATTTT
CSVVDYHTDTQYF
>TRBV19|TRBD1|few|15|TRBJ1-5
TGTGCCAGTAGTGATAGCAGGGGGCGCACCCAGCCCCAGCATTTT
CASSDSRGRTQPQHF
>TRBV19|-|-|14|TRBJ2-7
TGTGCCAGTAGCCCACTTACTCGGGCTGGCGAGCAGTACTTC
CASSPLTRAGEQYF
>TRBV29-1|-|few|14|TRBJ2-2
TGCAGCGTTATAGCGGATTCGAACACCGGGGAGCTGTTTTTT
CSVIADSNTGELFF
>TRBV6-8|TRBD2|few|15|TRBJ2-7
TGTGCCAGCAGCATAACTAGCGGAAGCTCCTACGAGCAGTACTTC
CASSITSGSSYEQYF
>TRBV10-2|-|-|15|TRBJ2-1
TGCGCCAGCAGTGCTCCGGGCCAGACCGACAATGAGCAGTTCTTC
CASSAPGQTDNEQFF
>TRBV11-3|TRBD1|once|15|TRBJ1-2
TGTGCCAGCAGTAACCCGGGACAGGGGGTCTATGGCTACACCTTC
CASSNPGQGVYGYTF
>TRBV19|-|-|15|TRBJ2-7
TGTGCCAGTAGTGGCCGGGACACTCTCTCCTACGAGCAGTACTTC
CASSGRDTLSYEQYF
>TRBV19|TRBD2|few|14|TRBJ2-7
TGTGCCAGTAGTAGCGCGGGAGGGACTTACGAGCAGTACTTC
CASSSAGGTYEQYF
>TRBV28|-|-|14|TRBJ1-1
TGTGCCAGCAGTCACGCGACAGCGAACACTGAAGCTTTCTTT
CASSHATANTEAFF
>TRBV28|-|-|13|TRBJ1-5
TGTGCCAGTAGTTTGTATAGCAATCAGCCCCAGCATTTT
CASSLYSNQPQHF
>TRBV19|TRBD1|-|15|TRBJ2-6
TGTGCCAGTAGTATCACAGGGGCCGGGGCCAACGTCCTGACTTTC
CASSITGAGANVLTF
>TRBV6-8|TRBD2|-|16|TRBJ2-1
TGTGCCAGCAGCCCATCCACTAGCGGGAGGGCTAATGAGCAGTTCTTC
CASSPSTSGRANEQFF
>TRBV11-3|-|once|17|TRBJ2-1
TGTGCCAGCAGCTTAGGGGTTAGCGCGAACTCCTACAATGAGCAGTTCTTC
CASSLGVSANSYNEQFF
>TRBV5-1|TRBD2|-|15|TRBJ2-1
TGCGCCAGCAGCCCCGGGACTAGCGGGTACAATGAGCAGTTCTTC
CASSPGTSGYNEQFF
>TRBV15|-|-|15|TRBJ2-5
TGTGCCACCAGCAGAGAAGGGCTGGGTGGGGAGACCCAGTACTTC
CATSREGLGGETQYF
>TRBV9|TRBD2|-|15|TRBJ2-3
TGTGCCAGCAGCGTGGGACTAGCTCGCACAGATACGCAGTATTTT
CASSVGLARTDTQYF
>TRBV28|-|-|14|TRBJ1-5
TGTGCCAGCAGGCCGGCAGGGAGCAATCAGCCCCAGCATTTT
CASRPAGSNQPQHF
>TRBV1|-|-|16|TRBJ1-4
TGCGTCAGCAGCCAAGATCAACGGGGGGTTTACGAAAAACTGTTTTTT
CVSSQDQRGVYEKLFF
>TRBV28|-|-|12|TRBJ1-1
TGTGCCAGCAGTTTAGTCAGTACTGAAGCTTTCTTT
CASSLVSTEAFF
>TRBV23-1|-|-|15|TRBJ1-5
TGCGCCAGCAGCCAAGACGCACAAATAAATCAGCCCCAGCATTTT
CASSQDAQINQPQHF
>TRBV14|TRBD2|few|17|TRBJ2-3
TGTGTCAGCAGCCAAGGAACGGCGGGAGTGGGCACAGATACGCAGTATTTT
CVSSQGTAGVGTDTQYF
>TRBV2|TRBD2|-|13|TRBJ2-1
TGTGCCAGCACGGGGGGGTCCTACAATGAGCAGTTCTTC
CASTGGSYNEQFF
>TRBV5-1|TRBD2|-|18|TRBJ2-3
TGCGCCAGCAGCTTCTCCACGCTGCGGGAGCCCAAGACAGATACGCAGTATTTT
CASSFSTLREPKTDTQYF
>TRBV11-3|TRBD2|-|16|TRBJ2-7
TGTGCCAGCAGCTTGCTAGCGGGAGGATACCCCTACGAGCAGTACTTC
CASSLLAGGYPYEQYF
>TRBV10-2|-|-|14|TRBJ2-1
TGCGCCAGCAGTGTTGGGACTCATTTCGATGAGCAGTTCTTC
CASSVGTHFDEQFF
>TRBV18|-|-|16|TRBJ1-1
TGTGCCAGCTCTGACCAGGGTTTAGCAATCGTCACTGAAGCTTTCTTT
CASSDQGLAIVTEAFF
>TRBV18|TRBD1|-|17|TRBJ2-5
TGTGCCAGCTCACCAGGGACAGGGGATCCAGATGGGGAGACCCAGTACTTC
CASSPGTGDPDGETQYF
>TRBV7-4|TRBD1|-|15|TRBJ2-5
TGTGCCAGCAGCTTAGGACAGGGGGCCTTGGAGACCCAGTACTTC
CASSLGQGALETQYF
>TRBV12-5|TRBD1|-|16|TRBJ1-1
TGTGCTAGTGGTTCTCTGTTGGGACAGGGGGCCTCTGAAGCTTTCTTT
CASGSLLGQGASEAFF
>TRBV28|-|-|13|TRBJ2-7
-
CASSSSLDYEQYF
>TRBV30|-|-|12|TRBJ2-2
TGTGCCTGGAGTTTAGGTACCGGGGAGCTGTTTTTT
CAWSLGTGELFF
>TRBV10-2|-|once|12|TRBJ2-3
TGCGCCATCCGCGGTGTCACAGATACGCAGTATTTT
CAIRGVTDTQYF
>TRBV6-4|-|-|12|TRBJ2-7
TGTGCCAGCAGCCCCGACCCTTACGAGCAGTACTTC
CASSPDPYEQYF
>TRBV28|-|once|14|TRBJ1-1
TGTGCCAGCAGCCCCGGACACTCCGGGACTGAAGCTTTCTTT
CASSPGHSGTEAFF
>TRBV19|TRBD1|-|16|TRBJ1-1
TGTGCCAGTAGCTTCTTTCCGCAGGGGGGGAACACTGAAGCTTTCTTT
CASSFFPQGGNTEAFF
>TRBV28|-|-|15|TRBJ2-1
TGTGCCAGCAGCCTGGACGCTACCCTATACAATGAACAGTTCTTC
CASSLDATLYNEQFF
>TRBV5-1|TRBD2|-|17|TRBJ2-3
TGCGCCAGCAGCTTGGGGGGACTAGCGGGAGTCTTGGATACGCAGTATTTT
CASSLGGLAGVLDTQYF
>TRBV30|-|-|13|TRBJ2-7
TGTGCCTGGAGTGGACAGAGCTCCTACGAGCAGTACTTC
CAWSGQSSYEQYF
>TRBV19|-|-|16|TRBJ1-1
TGTGCCAGTAGTATAGTGGGCAGGGCCATGAACACTGAAGCTTTCTTT
CASSIVGRAMNTEAFF
>TRBV11-3|TRBD2|-|16|TRBJ2-1
TGTGCCAGCAGCTTAGGAGTGCGGGAGTTAAAGGATGAGCAGTTCTTC
CASSLGVRELKDEQFF
>TRBV6-4|TRBD1|-|15|TRBJ2-1
TGTGCCAGCAGTGAGAGACAGGGGAGATACAATGAGCAGTTCTTC
CASSERQGRYNEQFF
>TRBV19|TRBD2|few|14|TRBJ2-1
TGTGCCAGTAGTATTAGCGGGAGTGGGAATGAGCAGTTCTTC
CASSISGSGNEQFF
>TRBV6-4|TRBD1|-|14|TRBJ1-1
TGTGCCAGCAGACGGGACAGCCAATCCACTGAAGCTTTCTTT
CASRRDSQSTEAFF
>TRBV29-1|-|-|13|TRBJ1-1
TGCAGCGTTGCATGGGGGGTGAACACTGAAGCTTTCTTT
CSVAWGVNTEAFF